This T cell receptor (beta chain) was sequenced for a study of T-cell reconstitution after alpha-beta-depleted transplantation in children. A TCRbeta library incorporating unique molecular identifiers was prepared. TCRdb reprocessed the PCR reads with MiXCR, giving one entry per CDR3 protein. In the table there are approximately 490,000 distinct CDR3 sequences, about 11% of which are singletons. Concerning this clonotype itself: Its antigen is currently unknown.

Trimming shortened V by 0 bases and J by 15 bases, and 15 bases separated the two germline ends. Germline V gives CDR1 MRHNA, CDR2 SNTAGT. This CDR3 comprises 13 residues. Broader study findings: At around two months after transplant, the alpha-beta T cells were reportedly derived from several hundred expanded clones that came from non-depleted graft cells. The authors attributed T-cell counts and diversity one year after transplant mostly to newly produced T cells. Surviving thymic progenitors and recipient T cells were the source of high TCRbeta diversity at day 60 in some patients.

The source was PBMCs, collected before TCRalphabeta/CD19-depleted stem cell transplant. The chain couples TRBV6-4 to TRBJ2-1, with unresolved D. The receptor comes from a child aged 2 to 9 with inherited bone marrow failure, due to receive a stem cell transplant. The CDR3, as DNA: TGTGCCAGCAGTGACTCTGGTCCGGCCCGGCTGTTCTTC. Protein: CASSDSGPARLFF.